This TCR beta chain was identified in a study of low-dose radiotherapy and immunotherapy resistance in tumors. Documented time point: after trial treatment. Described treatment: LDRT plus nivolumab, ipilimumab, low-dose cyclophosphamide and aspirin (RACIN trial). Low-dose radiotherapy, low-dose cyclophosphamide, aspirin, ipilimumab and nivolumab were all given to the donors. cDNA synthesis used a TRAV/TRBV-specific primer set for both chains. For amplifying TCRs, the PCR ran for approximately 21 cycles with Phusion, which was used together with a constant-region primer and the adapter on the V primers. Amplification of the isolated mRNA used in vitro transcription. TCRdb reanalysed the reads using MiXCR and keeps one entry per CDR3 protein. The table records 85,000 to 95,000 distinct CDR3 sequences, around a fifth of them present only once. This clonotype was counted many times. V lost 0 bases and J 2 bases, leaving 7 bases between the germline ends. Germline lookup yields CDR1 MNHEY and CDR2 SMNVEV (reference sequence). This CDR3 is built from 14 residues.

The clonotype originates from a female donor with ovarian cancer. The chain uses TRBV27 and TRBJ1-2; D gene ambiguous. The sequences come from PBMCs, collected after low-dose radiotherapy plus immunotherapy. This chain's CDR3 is CASSLSGRNYGYTF. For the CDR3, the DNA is TGTGCCAGCAGTTTATCGGGCCGGAACTATGGCTACACCTTC.